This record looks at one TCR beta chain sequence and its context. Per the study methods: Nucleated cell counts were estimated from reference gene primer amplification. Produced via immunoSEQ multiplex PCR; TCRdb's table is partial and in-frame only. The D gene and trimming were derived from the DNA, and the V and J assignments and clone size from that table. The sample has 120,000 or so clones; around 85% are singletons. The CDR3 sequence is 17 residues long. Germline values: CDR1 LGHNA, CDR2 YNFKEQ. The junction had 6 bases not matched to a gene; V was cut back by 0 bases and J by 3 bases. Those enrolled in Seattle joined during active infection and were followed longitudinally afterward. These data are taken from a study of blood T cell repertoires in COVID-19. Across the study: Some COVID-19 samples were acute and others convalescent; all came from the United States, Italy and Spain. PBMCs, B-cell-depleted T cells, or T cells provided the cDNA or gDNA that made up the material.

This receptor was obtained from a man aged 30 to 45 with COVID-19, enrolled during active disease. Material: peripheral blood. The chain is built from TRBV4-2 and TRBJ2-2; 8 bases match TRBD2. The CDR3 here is CASSQDPAGGHTGELFF. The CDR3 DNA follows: TGTGCCAGCAGCCAAGATCCCGCGGGGGGCCACACCGGGGAGCTGTTTTTT.